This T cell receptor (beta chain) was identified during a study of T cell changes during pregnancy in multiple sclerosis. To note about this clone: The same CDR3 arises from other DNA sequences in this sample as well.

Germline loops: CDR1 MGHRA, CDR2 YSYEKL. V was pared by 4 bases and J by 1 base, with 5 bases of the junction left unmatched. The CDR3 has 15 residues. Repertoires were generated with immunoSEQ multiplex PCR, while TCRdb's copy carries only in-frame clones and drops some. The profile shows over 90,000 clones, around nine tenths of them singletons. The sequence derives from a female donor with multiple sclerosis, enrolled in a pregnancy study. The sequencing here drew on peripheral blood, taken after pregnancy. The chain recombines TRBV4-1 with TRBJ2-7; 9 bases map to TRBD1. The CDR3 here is CASSLPGQGSYEQYF. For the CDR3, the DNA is TGCGCCAGCAGCCTACCGGGACAGGGATCCTACGAGCAGTACTTC.